This TCR beta chain was retrieved from a study of tumor and adjacent non-tumor tissue in lung cancer. Broader study findings: Compared with tumor, normal lung showed significantly lower TCR diversity.

This clonotype was counted ten times or more. Its antigen is currently unknown. This sample's RNA came from whole unsorted tissue. The CDR3 extends over 14 amino acids. V was cut by 1 base and J by 3 bases, with 10 bases left in between. Germline V gene lookup returns CDR1 SGHKS and CDR2 YYEKEE (reference sequence). TCRbeta libraries were built with three rounds of nested PCR, modified from ARM-PCR. TCRdb ran MiXCR on the multiplex PCR reads and lists one entry per CDR3 protein. The table includes some 120,000 distinct CDR3 sequences, 66% detected once. V usage is TRBV5-5 and J usage is TRBJ1-2, with D uncertain. Sequenced material: lung tumor tissue. The TCR was taken from a man aged 25-45 years with non-small cell lung cancer. CDR3 DNA: TGTGCCAGCAGCTTGAACCCGGCGGACTATGGCTACACCTTC. It yields the protein CASSLNPADYGYTF.